Below, 2 T cell receptor beta chains from the same sample are listed, as sequenced in a study of Tregs in tolerant kidney transplant recipients. Using immunoSEQ multiplex PCR, the repertoire was profiled, and TCRdb retains in-frame clones only, with some absent. Here the sample spans under 50,000 clones, 95% to 96% being singletons. Antigens of these TCRs are unknown. Sample: Tregs from blood cultured with allogeneic cells. These receptor sequences come from a human donor in good health.

The chain links TRBV18 to TRBJ1-4; TRBD1 might be the D (6 bases). The ends were cut back, 5 bases at V and 4 bases at J, with 8 bases in the middle. The CDR3 extends over 13 amino acids. Looked up from germline, CDR1 is KGHSH and CDR2 is LQKENI. The CDR3 sequence: CASSRQVNEKLFF. The CDR3 DNA is TGTGCCAGCTCAAGACAGGTTAATGAAAAACTGTTTTTT.

The rearrangement joins TRBV23-1 to TRBJ2-3; no firm D call. TRBV23-1 is placed among ORFs of uncertain function. This CDR3 region has 13 residues. With 7 bases removed from V and 3 bases from J, the gap between germline ends came to 11 bases. The CDR3, as DNA: TGCGCCAGCATCGCCAGTGGGACAGATACGCAGTATTTT. It codes for CASIASGTDTQYF.